Listed below are T cell receptor beta chains from one sample, sequenced in a study of T cell responses to AZD1222 COVID-19 vaccine. Assay: immunoSEQ multiplex PCR; the TCRdb copy retains only in-frame clones and omits some. This sample yields 150,000 or so clones, of which less than 95% are seen a single time; about 1.4% belongs to the top ten. Source: peripheral blood, taken on day 0 of AZD1222 vaccination. These receptors were taken from an adult in good health. The CDR3 runs from the conserved cysteine through the conserved F or W. Fields, in order: CDR3 length, J gene, D gene, V gene, clone size, CDR3 DNA, CDR3 protein. D genes are given only for firm matches. A row's size may be missing; if present it is once, few, many or a size class.

16,TRBJ1-2,.,TRBV3-1/TRBV3-2,.,TGTGCCAGCACGGGCCATAGGGGATCAAACCCCTATGGCTACACCTTC,CASTGHRGSNPYGYTF
16,TRBJ2-1,TRBD2,TRBV7-9,.,TGTGCCAGCAGCTTAGCGGCTAGCGGGAGGTCGGATGAGCAGTTCTTC,CASSLAASGRSDEQFF
13,TRBJ1-5,.,TRBV30,.,TGTGCCTGGTCCCGAGGGGAGGATCAGCCCCAGCATTTT,CAWSRGEDQPQHF
17,TRBJ1-3,.,TRBV19,.,TGTGCCAGTACCGCCCTCCAAGGCTTAGTATCTGGAAACACCATATATTTT,CASTALQGLVSGNTIYF
16,TRBJ2-5,TRBD2,TRBV3-1/TRBV3-2,.,TGTGCCAGCAGCCAAATAGCGGGGGGGCCCCCAGAGACCCAGTACTTC,CASSQIAGGPPETQYF
11,TRBJ2-1,.,TRBV24-1,.,TGTGCCACCTCTGCATACAATGAGCAGTTCTTC,CATSAYNEQFF
15,TRBJ2-5,.,TRBV7-8,.,TGTGCCAGCAGCTTAGATGGCAGACGGCTAGAGACCCAGTACTTC,CASSLDGRRLETQYF
13,TRBJ2-7,TRBD1,TRBV7-6,.,TGTGCCAGCAGCTGGGACAGCTCCTACGAGCAGTACTTC,CASSWDSSYEQYF
12,TRBJ1-1,.,TRBV6-5,.,TGTGCCGGTGGGGGAGGGGGCACTGAAGCTTTCTTT,CAGGGGGTEAFF
13,TRBJ1-1,.,TRBV3-1/TRBV3-2,.,TGTGCCAGCAGCCGTGAGTATCGCGGGGGGGCTTTCTTT,CASSREYRGGAFF
15,TRBJ2-7,.,TRBV19,.,TGTGCCAGTAGTATAGACCTGAGGGGTCCCAGGGAGCAGTACTTC,CASSIDLRGPREQYF
14,TRBJ1-5,.,TRBV19,.,TGTGCCAGTAGTCCCCAGAGCCAGAATCAGCCCCAGCATTTT,CASSPQSQNQPQHF
13,TRBJ2-3,.,TRBV5-6,.,TGTGCCAGCAGCCCAACCACCTCAGATACGCAGTATTTT,CASSPTTSDTQYF
15,TRBJ1-5,.,TRBV28,.,TGTGCCAGCAGTTTCGCAGGGTCGGGTTACCAGCCCCAGCATTTT,CASSFAGSGYQPQHF
18,TRBJ2-2,.,TRBV21-1,.,TGTGCCAGCAGCAAAGAGGGCGTTCGCCGGACCAACACCGGGGAGCTGTTTTTT,CASSKEGVRRTNTGELFF
15,TRBJ2-7,TRBD2,TRBV3-1/TRBV3-2,.,TGTGCCAGCAGCCCCGACCTAGCGGGAACGGGCGAGCAGTACTTC,CASSPDLAGTGEQYF
13,TRBJ1-5,.,TRBV7-8,.,TGTGCCAGCAGCTTACAGGGTCATCAGCCCCAGCATTTT,CASSLQGHQPQHF
16,TRBJ2-5,TRBD1,TRBV4-2,once,TGTGCCAGCAGCCGCGAGGGGCAGGGGGCCCCCGGGTCCCAGTACTTC,CASSREGQGAPGSQYF
15,TRBJ1-5,.,TRBV6-5,.,TGTGCCAGCAGTTGGACAGTTGATAGCAATCAGCCCCAGCATTTT,CASSWTVDSNQPQHF
13,TRBJ1-5,.,TRBV14,few,TGTGCCAGCAGCCAAGAAGTTTGGGGCGACCAGCATTTT,CASSQEVWGDQHF
13,TRBJ2-7,.,TRBV25-1,.,TGTGCCAGCAGTTCCCTAGGGGCTCGTGAGCAGTACTTC,CASSSLGAREQYF
11,TRBJ1-2,.,TRBV6-5,once,TGTGCCACACAGGGCCCTTATGGCTACACCTTC,CATQGPYGYTF
14,TRBJ1-5,.,TRBV10-3,.,TGTGCCATCAGTGAGTCGATGGTCAATCAGCCCCAGCATTTT,CAISESMVNQPQHF
16,TRBJ1-2,.,TRBV7-8,.,TGTGCCAGCAGCCCCTCCCCCGGGACTTTAAACTATGGCTACACCTTC,CASSPSPGTLNYGYTF
14,TRBJ2-3,.,TRBV4-2,.,TGTGCCAGCAGCCGGGACTCCCCCACAGATACGCAGTATTTT,CASSRDSPTDTQYF
12,TRBJ1-2,.,TRBV30,.,TGTGCCTCCGGGCGGGTGCCGTACGGCTACACCTTC,CASGRVPYGYTF
17,TRBJ2-5,TRBD2,TRBV7-2,.,TGTGCCAGCAGCCCTTGGGGACTACCGGGGTCCAGGGAGACCCAGTACTTC,CASSPWGLPGSRETQYF